These T cell receptor beta chains were read from a single sample in a study of T cell repertoires in cytomegalovirus infection. TCRdb redid the calling of the reads with MiXCR, one entry per CDR3 protein. The sample consists of 200,000 to 300,000 distinct CDR3 sequences, approximately 9% of them appearing once. The sample was PBMCs. Source of these receptors: a human donor in good health (CMV status not recorded). Some clones in this sample may be carry-over from other donors' samples. The CDR3 runs from the conserved cysteine through the conserved F or W. The order of the fields is clone size, V gene, D gene, J gene, CDR3 protein, CDR3 DNA. D genes are given only for firm matches. Size tells how often a clone was seen (once, few, many) or the class of an expanded clone, and some rows leave it out.

many,TRBV5-5,NA,TRBJ1-5,CASSLDSYSNQPQHF,TGTGCCAGCAGCTTGGACAGCTATAGCAATCAGCCCCAGCATTTT
few,TRBV6-2/TRBV6-3,NA,TRBJ2-1,CASSSSKTHYNEQFF,TGTGCCAGCAGTTCAAGCAAAACTCATTACAATGAGCAGTTCTTC
few,TRBV7-6,NA,TRBJ1-1,CASSLALGATEAFF,TGTGCCAGCAGCTTAGCGCTGGGAGCCACTGAAGCTTTCTTT
few,TRBV7-9,NA,TRBJ1-2,CASSLVGVIYGYTF,TGTGCCAGCAGCTTAGTAGGAGTTATCTATGGCTACACCTTC
NA,TRBV29-1,TRBD1,TRBJ1-1,CSVGQGITAEAFF,TGCAGCGTTGGACAGGGAATTACAGCTGAAGCTTTCTTT
many,TRBV6-2/TRBV6-3,NA,TRBJ2-7,CASSYRQYEQYF,TGTGCCAGCAGTTATCGGCAGTACGAGCAGTACTTC
many,TRBV7-2,NA,TRBJ2-7,CASSLSIAGPPYEQYF,TGTGCCAGCAGCTTATCGATCGCAGGTCCTCCCTACGAGCAGTACTTC
many,TRBV4-3,NA,TRBJ1-2,CASSHPDGSNYGYTF,TGCGCCAGCAGCCACCCGGACGGCTCTAACTATGGCTACACCTTC
NA,TRBV7-2,NA,TRBJ2-3,CASRSGGSSTDTQYF,TGTGCCAGCAGGTCCGGGGGCAGTAGCACAGATACGCAGTATTTT
many,TRBV19,NA,TRBJ2-7,CASSMTDTSLYEQYF,TGTGCCAGTAGTATGACAGACACCAGCCTCTACGAGCAGTACTTC
NA,TRBV7-9,NA,TRBJ2-5,CASSLEDVEETQYF,TGTGCCAGCAGCTTAGAAGACGTAGAAGAGACCCAGTACTTC
many,TRBV7-2,NA,TRBJ1-2,CASSSYDRTVLGGYTF,TGTGCCAGCAGCTCCTACGATCGGACAGTTCTTGGTGGCTACACCTTC
few,TRBV20-1,TRBD2,TRBJ2-3,CSARDKREGPLQYF,TGCAGTGCTAGAGATAAGCGGGAGGGCCCCCTCCAGTATTTT
many,TRBV7-2,NA,TRBJ1-1,CASSLSGVDLQAFF,TGTGCCAGCAGCTTATCCGGTGTAGACTTACAAGCTTTCTTT
NA,TRBV30,NA,TRBJ2-7,CALTRTDTYEQYF,TGTGCCTTGACCAGGACAGATACCTACGAGCAGTACTTC
many,TRBV28,TRBD1,TRBJ1-1,CASGTGALNTEAFF,TGTGCCAGCGGCACAGGGGCCCTGAACACTGAAGCTTTCTTT
once,TRBV7-8,NA,TRBJ2-1,CASTLTPQGTHEQFF,TGTGCCAGCACCCTAACTCCCCAGGGGACGCATGAGCAGTTCTTC
many,TRBV7-2,TRBD1,TRBJ2-2,CASSFGQENTGELFF,TGTGCCAGCAGCTTTGGACAGGAGAACACCGGGGAGCTGTTTTTT
NA,TRBV12-3/TRBV12-4,NA,TRBJ1-1,CASNDRLNTEAFF,TGTGCCAGCAATGACAGGTTGAACACTGAAGCTTTCTTT
many,TRBV7-3,NA,TRBJ1-1,CASSLWGGRRNTEAFF,TGTGCCAGCAGCTTATGGGGTGGGCGGAGGAACACTGAAGCTTTCTTT
NA,TRBV12-3/TRBV12-4,TRBD1,TRBJ2-7,CASRRRDRDHEQYF,TGTGCCAGCAGAAGAAGGGACAGGGACCACGAGCAGTACTTC
many,TRBV20-1,NA,TRBJ2-3,CSARDTGTQRTAADTQYF,TGCAGTGCTAGAGATACAGGGACTCAGCGGACAGCTGCTGATACGCAGTATTTT
NA,TRBV19,NA,TRBJ1-1,CASIWGCAFF,TGTGCCAGTATATGGGGTTGTGCTTTCTTT
few,TRBV19,NA,TRBJ2-7,CASSMDRTYEQYF,TGTGCCAGTAGTATGGATCGCACCTACGAGCAGTACTTC
NA,TRBV7-2,TRBD2,TRBJ2-1,CASIPGLAGSSEQFF,TGTGCCAGCATCCCGGGACTAGCGGGATCCAGTGAGCAGTTCTTC
NA,TRBV20-1,NA,TRBJ2-3,CSARVAMDTQYF,TGCAGTGCTAGAGTGGCTATGGATACGCAGTATTTT
NA,TRBV20-1,TRBD1,TRBJ2-1,CSASLGTGDGKEQFF,TGCAGTGCTAGCCTCGGGACAGGGGATGGCAAGGAGCAGTTCTTC
many,TRBV7-8,NA,TRBJ1-1,CASSPNHSWGLRDTEAFF,TGTGCCAGCAGCCCGAACCATAGCTGGGGGCTAAGGGACACTGAAGCTTTCTTT
few,TRBV20-1,NA,TRBJ1-1,CSASSGSYTEAFF,TGCAGTGCTAGCTCTGGGTCCTACACTGAAGCTTTCTTT
few,TRBV5-4,NA,TRBJ2-5,CASSPDRGLQETQYF,TGTGCCAGCAGCCCCGACCGGGGCCTACAAGAGACCCAGTACTTC
few,TRBV4-1,NA,TRBJ1-5,CASSQEPAINQPQHF,TGCGCCAGCAGCCAAGAACCGGCAATTAATCAGCCCCAGCATTTT
many,TRBV11-2,NA,TRBJ1-1,CASSPLSGAVTMNTEAFF,TGTGCCAGCAGCCCCTTGTCAGGGGCCGTAACTATGAACACTGAAGCTTTCTTT
NA,TRBV7-9,TRBD1,TRBJ2-5,CASSSGQGDGETQYF,TGTGCCAGCAGCTCCGGACAGGGGGACGGAGAGACCCAGTACTTC
few,TRBV6-2/TRBV6-3,TRBD2,TRBJ2-1,CASSLSGYEQFF,TGTGCCAGCAGCCTTAGCGGGTATGAGCAGTTCTTC
many,TRBV12-3/TRBV12-4,NA,TRBJ1-5,CASSWAGISPNSNQPQHF,TGTGCCAGCAGCTGGGCAGGGATTTCCCCCAATAGCAATCAGCCCCAGCATTTT
NA,TRBV12-3/TRBV12-4,TRBD1,TRBJ1-5,CASSLETGGDQPQHF,TGTGCCAGCAGTTTGGAGACAGGGGGGGATCAGCCCCAGCATTTT
many,TRBV7-2,NA,TRBJ2-7,CASSFDRGIGEQYF,TGTGCCAGCAGCTTTGATAGGGGGATTGGGGAGCAGTACTTC
few,TRBV20-1,TRBD2,TRBJ2-7,CSARAFLSGGAEREQYF,TGCAGTGCTAGAGCTTTCCTTAGCGGGGGGGCTGAACGCGAGCAGTACTTC
many,TRBV7-2,NA,TRBJ2-5,CASSLGLDKETQYF,TGTGCCAGCAGCTTAGGACTAGATAAGGAGACCCAGTACTTC
NA,TRBV20-1,TRBD2,TRBJ2-7,CSGVAGGPAYEQYF,TGCAGTGGGGTAGCGGGGGGGCCGGCCTACGAGCAGTACTTC
many,TRBV7-3,NA,TRBJ2-6,CASSLTSVISGANVLTF,TGTGCCAGCAGCTTAACGAGTGTTATCTCTGGGGCCAACGTCCTGACTTTC
many,TRBV14,TRBD2,TRBJ2-1,CASSRAGLYNEQFF,TGTGCCAGCAGCCGAGCGGGACTCTACAATGAGCAGTTCTTC
few,TRBV5-4,NA,TRBJ2-5,CASSLFDETQYF,TGTGCCAGCAGCTTGTTTGATGAGACCCAGTACTTC
many,TRBV10-3,TRBD2,TRBJ2-5,CATAGLAGGLGQETQYF,TGTGCCACCGCGGGACTAGCGGGGGGATTGGGGCAAGAGACCCAGTACTTC
many,TRBV4-3,TRBD2,TRBJ2-5,CASSQDRGGGAFQETQYF,TGCGCCAGCAGCCAAGATCGAGGCGGGGGGGCCTTCCAAGAGACCCAGTACTTC
few,TRBV20-1,NA,TRBJ2-7,CSARDLGDSYEQYF,TGCAGTGCTAGAGATTTGGGTGACTCCTACGAGCAGTACTTC
many,TRBV7-2,NA,TRBJ1-1,CASSLVGLSGTEAFF,TGTGCCAGCAGCTTAGTTGGACTCTCGGGGACTGAAGCTTTCTTT
many,TRBV7-2,NA,TRBJ2-3,CASSFSTDTQYF,TGTGCCAGCAGCTTTAGCACAGATACGCAGTATTTT
many,TRBV7-2,TRBD1,TRBJ1-2,CASSLSGQGDYGYTF,TGTGCCAGCAGCTTATCGGGACAGGGGGACTATGGCTACACCTTC
many,TRBV7-2,NA,TRBJ1-2,CASSRGDNYGYTF,TGTGCCAGCTCCCGAGGGGATAACTATGGCTACACCTTC
many,TRBV7-2,NA,TRBJ1-5,CASTEGGVSSPQHF,TGTGCCAGCACCGAGGGGGGGGTCTCCTCGCCCCAGCATTTT
NA,TRBV2,NA,TRBJ1-2,CASSAGAPNYGYTF,TGTGCCAGCAGTGCGGGGGCGCCTAACTATGGCTACACCTTC
few,TRBV12-3/TRBV12-4,NA,TRBJ1-5,CASSLGFGGIQPQHF,TGTGCCAGCAGTTTGGGCTTTGGGGGCATTCAGCCCCAGCATTTT
many,TRBV7-9,NA,TRBJ2-5,CASSTIAGTSRETQYF,TGTGCCAGCAGTACCATAGCCGGGACTTCAAGGGAGACCCAGTACTTC
few,TRBV9,NA,TRBJ1-1,CASSVVLDSRRNTEAFF,TGTGCCAGCAGCGTAGTACTGGACAGTCGGAGGAACACTGAAGCTTTCTTT
many,TRBV20-1,TRBD2,TRBJ2-2,CSAIREGRAGELFF,TGCAGTGCCATACGGGAGGGCCGGGCCGGGGAGCTGTTTTTT
many,TRBV6-2/TRBV6-3,NA,TRBJ2-7,CASSSRGDLTYEQYF,TGTGCCAGCAGTTCTCGGGGCGACCTTACCTACGAGCAGTACTTC
many,TRBV7-9,TRBD1,TRBJ1-2,CASSYRDRGYGYTF,TGTGCCAGCAGCTACCGGGACAGGGGTTATGGCTACACCTTC
many,TRBV7-2,NA,TRBJ2-7,CASSPYLGIYEQYF,TGTGCCAGCAGCCCCTACTTGGGAATCTACGAGCAGTACTTC